The clone carrying this T cell receptor beta chain has only a few counts. Its antigen remains unknown. The data were taken from a study of T-cell memory formation after mild COVID-19. Study-wide results and limits: Confirmation was lacking for SARS-CoV-2 specificity of second-wave clones that peaked on day 37. Pre-infection memory held some responding clones, suggesting pre-existing cross-reactive T cells responded. Those CD4+ clones that contracted were mainly in CM and EM (CD8+ ones in EMRA). From day 15 to 85, contracting clones were balanced between CD4 and CD8, whereas later expanders leaned toward CD4+.

The CDR3 has 15 residues. Germline V gene lookup returns CDR1 SGHRS and CDR2 YFSETQ. J gave up 5 bases and V 3 bases, and 8 bases lay outside the gene matches. TCRdb re-called the 5' RACE reads with MiXCR, one entry per CDR3 protein. Among some 600,000 distinct CDR3 sequences listed, around 15% were seen once. The chain has TRBV5-1 and TRBJ2-5; TRBD1 agrees at 9 bases. The source material was PBMCs or a T cell subset sorted from them (not recorded which). The source is an adult woman who had mild COVID-19 (a few samples of this study predate the infection). Cell type and time point are not known. DNA for the CDR3: TGCGCCAGCAGCTGGGGGGACAGGGAGTTGGAGACCCAGTACTTC. Its protein product is CASSWGDRELETQYF.